Below, 2 T cell receptor beta chains from the same sample are listed, as sequenced in a study of OX40 agonist ivuxolimab in advanced cancers. Library preparation used the immunoSEQ multiplex PCR assay. The immuneACCESS repertoire file appears here via TCRdb, limited to in-frame rearrangements. These files lack a portion of the clones; in checked studies, under half of the deficit traces to unresolved V genes, and the cause of the others is not known. For this sample there are some 72,000 clones; roughly nine tenths appear just once. The ten top clones hold approximately 2.9% of the sample. The material was CD4+ or CD8+ T cells sorted from blood, obtained in a trial of the OX40 agonist ivuxolimab. These receptors all come from an adult with an advanced solid tumor such as melanoma, head and neck, liver or kidney cancer.

V is TRBV30 and J is TRBJ2-7, with D perhaps matching TRBD1 (5 bases). Trimming removed 8 bases from V and 0 bases from J, with 20 bases in between. The CDR3 length is 15 residues. Germline values: CDR1 GTSNPN, CDR2 SVGIG (reference sequence). CDR3 sequence: CALTKGRAHSYEQYF. CDR3 DNA: TGTGCCCTAACTAAGGGCAGGGCCCACTCCTACGAGCAGTACTTC.

The V gene is TRBV29-1, the J gene TRBJ1-4, with TRBD1 as a possible D gene (6 bases). The V gene lost 4 bases and the J gene lost 8 bases, with 20 bases spanning the gap. CDR3 length: 15 residues. The germline gives CDR1 SQVTM, CDR2 ANQGSEA. CDR3 loop: CSVALGGRGGEKLFF. CDR3 in DNA: TGCAGCGTTGCCCTGGGGGGCAGGGGCGGGGAAAAACTGTTTTTT.